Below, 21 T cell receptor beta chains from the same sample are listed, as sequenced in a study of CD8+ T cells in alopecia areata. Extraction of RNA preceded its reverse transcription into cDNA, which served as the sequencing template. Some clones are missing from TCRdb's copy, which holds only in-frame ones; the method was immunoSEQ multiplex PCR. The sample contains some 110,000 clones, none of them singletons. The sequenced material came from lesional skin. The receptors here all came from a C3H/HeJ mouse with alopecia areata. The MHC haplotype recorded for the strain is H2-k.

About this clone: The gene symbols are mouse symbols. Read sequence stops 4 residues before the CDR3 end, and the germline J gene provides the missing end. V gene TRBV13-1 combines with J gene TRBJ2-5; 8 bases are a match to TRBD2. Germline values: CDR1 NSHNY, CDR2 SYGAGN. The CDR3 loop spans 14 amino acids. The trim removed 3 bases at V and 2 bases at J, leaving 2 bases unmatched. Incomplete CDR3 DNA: TGTGCCAGCAGTGGGACTGGGATCCAAGAC. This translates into CASSGTGIQD. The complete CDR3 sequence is CASSGTGIQDTQYF.

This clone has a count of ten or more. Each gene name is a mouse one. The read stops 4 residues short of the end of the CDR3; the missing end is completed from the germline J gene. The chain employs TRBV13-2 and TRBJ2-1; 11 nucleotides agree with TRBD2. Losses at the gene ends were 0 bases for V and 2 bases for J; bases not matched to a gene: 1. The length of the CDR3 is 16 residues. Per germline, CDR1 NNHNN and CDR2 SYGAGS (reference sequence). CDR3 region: CASGDADWGDYAEQFF. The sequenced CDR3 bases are TGTGCCAGCGGTGATGCGGACTGGGGGGACTATGCT.

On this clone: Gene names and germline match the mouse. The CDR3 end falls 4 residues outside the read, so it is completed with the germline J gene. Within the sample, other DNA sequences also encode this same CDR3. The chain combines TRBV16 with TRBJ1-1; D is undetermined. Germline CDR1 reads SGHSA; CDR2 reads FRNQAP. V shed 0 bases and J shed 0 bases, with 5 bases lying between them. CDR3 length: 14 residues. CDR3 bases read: TGTGCAAGCAGCTTAGACAGTGCAAACACA. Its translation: CASSLDSANT. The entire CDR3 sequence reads CASSLDSANTEVFF. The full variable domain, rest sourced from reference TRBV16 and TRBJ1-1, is NAGVIQTPRHKVTGKGQEATLWCEPISGHSAVFWYRQTIVQGLEFLTYFRNQAPIDDSGMPKERFSAQMPNQSHSTLKIQSTQPQDSAVYLCASSLDSANTEVFFGKGTRLTVV.

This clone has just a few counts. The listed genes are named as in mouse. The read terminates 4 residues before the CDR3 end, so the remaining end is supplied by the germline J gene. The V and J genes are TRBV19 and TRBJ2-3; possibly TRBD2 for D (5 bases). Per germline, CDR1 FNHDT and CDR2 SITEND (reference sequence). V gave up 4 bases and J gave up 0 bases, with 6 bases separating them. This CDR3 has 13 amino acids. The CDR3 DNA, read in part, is TGTGCCAGCAGTTTGGGGAGTGCAGAA. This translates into CASSLGSAE. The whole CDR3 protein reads CASSLGSAETLYF.

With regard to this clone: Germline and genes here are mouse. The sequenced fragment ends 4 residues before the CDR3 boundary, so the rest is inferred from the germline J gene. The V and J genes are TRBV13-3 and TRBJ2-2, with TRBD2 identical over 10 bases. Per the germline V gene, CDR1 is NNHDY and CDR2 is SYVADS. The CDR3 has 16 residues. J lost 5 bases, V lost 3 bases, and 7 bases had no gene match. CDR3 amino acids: CASSGRLGGRTGQLYF. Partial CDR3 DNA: TGTGCCAGCAGTGGGCGACTGGGGGGACGAACCGGG.

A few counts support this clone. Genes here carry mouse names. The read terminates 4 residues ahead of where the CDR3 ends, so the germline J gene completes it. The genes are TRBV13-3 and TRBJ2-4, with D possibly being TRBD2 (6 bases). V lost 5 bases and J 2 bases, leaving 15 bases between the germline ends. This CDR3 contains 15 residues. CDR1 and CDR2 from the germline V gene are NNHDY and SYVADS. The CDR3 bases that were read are TGTGCCAGCAGGGGACTAGAGGCGGCTCAAAAC. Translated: CASRGLEAAQN. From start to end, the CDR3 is CASRGLEAAQNTLYF.

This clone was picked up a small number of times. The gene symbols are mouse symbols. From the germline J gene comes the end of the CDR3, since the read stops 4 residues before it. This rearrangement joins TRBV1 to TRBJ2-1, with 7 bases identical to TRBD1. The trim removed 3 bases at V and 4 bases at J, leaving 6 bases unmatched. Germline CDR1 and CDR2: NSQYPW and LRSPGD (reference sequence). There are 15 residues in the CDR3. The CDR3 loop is CTCSAPGQKYAEQFF. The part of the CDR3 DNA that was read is TGCACCTGCAGTGCCCCGGGACAGAAATATGCT.

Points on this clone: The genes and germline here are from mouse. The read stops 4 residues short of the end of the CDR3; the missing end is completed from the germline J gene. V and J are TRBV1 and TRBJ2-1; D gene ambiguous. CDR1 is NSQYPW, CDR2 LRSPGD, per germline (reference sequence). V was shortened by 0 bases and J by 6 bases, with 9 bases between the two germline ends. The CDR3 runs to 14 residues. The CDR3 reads CTCSADRTFAEQFF. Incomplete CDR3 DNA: TGCACCTGCAGTGCAGATCGAACTTTTGCT.

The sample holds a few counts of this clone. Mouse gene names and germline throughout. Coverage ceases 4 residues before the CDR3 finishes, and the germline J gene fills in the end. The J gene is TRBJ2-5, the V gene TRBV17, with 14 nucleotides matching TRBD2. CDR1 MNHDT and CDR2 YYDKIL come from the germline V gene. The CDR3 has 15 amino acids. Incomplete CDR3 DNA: TGTGCTAGCAGCATCCGGGACTGGGGGGGCGAC. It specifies CASSIRDWGGD. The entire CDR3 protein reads CASSIRDWGGDTQYF.

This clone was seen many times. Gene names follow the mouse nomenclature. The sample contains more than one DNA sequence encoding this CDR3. CDR3 sequence reads: CASSTGGRAETLYF. Partial CDR3 DNA: TGTGCCAGCAGCACAGGGGGACGTGCAGAA. The gene calls are TRBV19 and TRBJ2-3; TRBD1 matches 8 bases. The read terminates 4 residues ahead of where the CDR3 ends, so the germline J gene completes it. CDR3 length: 14 amino acids. The germline CDR1 and CDR2 sequences are FNHDT and SITEND (reference sequence). V shed 5 bases, J shed 1 base, and the junction held 3 bases outside the gene matches.

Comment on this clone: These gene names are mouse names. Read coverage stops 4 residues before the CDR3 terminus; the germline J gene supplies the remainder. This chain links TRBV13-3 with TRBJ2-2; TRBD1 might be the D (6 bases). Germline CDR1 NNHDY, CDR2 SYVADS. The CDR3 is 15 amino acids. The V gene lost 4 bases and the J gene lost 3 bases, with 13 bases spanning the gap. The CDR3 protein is CASSFPGDDTGQLYF. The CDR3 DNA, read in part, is TGTGCCAGCAGTTTCCCAGGGGATGACACCGGG.

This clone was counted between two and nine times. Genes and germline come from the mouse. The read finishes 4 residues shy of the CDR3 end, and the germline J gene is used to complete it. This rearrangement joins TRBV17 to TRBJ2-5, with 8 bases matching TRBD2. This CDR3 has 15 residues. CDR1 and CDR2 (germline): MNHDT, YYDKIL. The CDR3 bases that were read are TGTGCTAGCAGTAGATGGGGGGGGCTGAGAGAC. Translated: CASSRWGGLRD. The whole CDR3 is CASSRWGGLRDTQYF.

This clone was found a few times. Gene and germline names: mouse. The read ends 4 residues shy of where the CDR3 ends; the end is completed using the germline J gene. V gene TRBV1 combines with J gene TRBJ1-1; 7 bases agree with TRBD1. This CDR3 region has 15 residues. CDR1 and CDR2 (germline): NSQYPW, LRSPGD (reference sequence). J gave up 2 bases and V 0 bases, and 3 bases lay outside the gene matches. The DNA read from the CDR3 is TGCACCTGCAGTGCAGATACAGGGGACAACACA. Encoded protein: CTCSADTGDNT. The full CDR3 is CTCSADTGDNTEVFF. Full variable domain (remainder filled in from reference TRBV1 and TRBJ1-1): VTLLEQNPRWRLVPRGQAVNLRCILKNSQYPWMSWYQQDLQKQLQWLFTLRSPGDKEVKSLPGADYLATRVTDTELRLQVANMSQGRTLYCTCSADTGDNTEVFFGKGTRLTVV.

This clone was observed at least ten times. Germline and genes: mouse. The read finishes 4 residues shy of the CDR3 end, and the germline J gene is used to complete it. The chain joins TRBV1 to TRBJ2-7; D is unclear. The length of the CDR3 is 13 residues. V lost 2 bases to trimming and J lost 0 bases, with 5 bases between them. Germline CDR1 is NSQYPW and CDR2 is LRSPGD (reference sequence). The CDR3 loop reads CTCSATVSYEQYF. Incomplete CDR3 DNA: TGCACCTGCAGTGCAACAGTCTCCTAT.

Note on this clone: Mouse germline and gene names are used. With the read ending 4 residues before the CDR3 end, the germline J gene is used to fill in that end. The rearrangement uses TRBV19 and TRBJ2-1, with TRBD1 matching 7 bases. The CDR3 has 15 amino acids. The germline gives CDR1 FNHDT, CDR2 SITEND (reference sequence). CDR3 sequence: CASSIPDRKGAEQFF. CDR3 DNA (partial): TGTGCCAGCAGTATCCCGGACAGGAAGGGGGCT. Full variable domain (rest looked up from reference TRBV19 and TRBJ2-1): GGIITQTPKFLIGQEGQKLTLKCQQNFNHDTMYWYRQDSGKGLRLIYYSITENDLQKGDLSEGYDASREKKSSFSLTVTSAQKNEMAVFLCASSIPDRKGAEQFFGPGTRLTVL.

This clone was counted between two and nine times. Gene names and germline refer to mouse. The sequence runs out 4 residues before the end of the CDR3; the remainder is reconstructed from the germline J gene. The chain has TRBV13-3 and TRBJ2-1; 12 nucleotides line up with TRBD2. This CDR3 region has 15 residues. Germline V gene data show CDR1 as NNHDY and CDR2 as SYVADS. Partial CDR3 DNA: TGTGCCAGCACTGACTGGGGGGGCGCGAAGGCT. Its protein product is CASTDWGGAKA. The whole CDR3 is CASTDWGGAKAEQFF.

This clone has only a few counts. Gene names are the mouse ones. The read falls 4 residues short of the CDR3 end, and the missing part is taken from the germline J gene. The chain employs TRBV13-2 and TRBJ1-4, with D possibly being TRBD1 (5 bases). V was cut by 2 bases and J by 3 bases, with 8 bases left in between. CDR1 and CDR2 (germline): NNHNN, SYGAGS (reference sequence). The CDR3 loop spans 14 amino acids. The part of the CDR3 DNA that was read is TGTGCCAGCGGTGACAGGGAACCCAACGAA. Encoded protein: CASGDREPNE. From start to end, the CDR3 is CASGDREPNERLFF.

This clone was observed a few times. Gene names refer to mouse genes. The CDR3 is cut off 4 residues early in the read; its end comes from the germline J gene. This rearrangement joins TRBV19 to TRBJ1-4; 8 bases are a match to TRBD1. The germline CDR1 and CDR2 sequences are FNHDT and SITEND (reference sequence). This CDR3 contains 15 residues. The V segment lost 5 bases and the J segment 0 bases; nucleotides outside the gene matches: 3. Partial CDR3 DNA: TGTGCCAGCAGCCGACAGGGGATTTCCAACGAA. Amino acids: CASSRQGISNE. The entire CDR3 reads CASSRQGISNERLFF.

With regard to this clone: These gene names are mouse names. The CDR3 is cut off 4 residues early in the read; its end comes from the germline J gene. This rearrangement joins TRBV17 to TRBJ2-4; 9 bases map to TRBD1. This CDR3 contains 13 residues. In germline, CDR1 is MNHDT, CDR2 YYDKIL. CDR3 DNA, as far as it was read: TGTGCTAGCAGTGCACAGGGGGCGAAC. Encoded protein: CASSAQGAN. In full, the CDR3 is CASSAQGANTLYF.

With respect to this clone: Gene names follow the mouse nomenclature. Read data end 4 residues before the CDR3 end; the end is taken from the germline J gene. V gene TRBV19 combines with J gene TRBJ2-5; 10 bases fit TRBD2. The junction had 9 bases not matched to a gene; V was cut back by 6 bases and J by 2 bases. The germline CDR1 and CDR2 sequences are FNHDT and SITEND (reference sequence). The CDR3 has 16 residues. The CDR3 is CASTSLGGRPQDTQYF. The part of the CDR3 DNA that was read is TGTGCCAGCACCTCCCTGGGGGGGCGCCCCCAAGAC.

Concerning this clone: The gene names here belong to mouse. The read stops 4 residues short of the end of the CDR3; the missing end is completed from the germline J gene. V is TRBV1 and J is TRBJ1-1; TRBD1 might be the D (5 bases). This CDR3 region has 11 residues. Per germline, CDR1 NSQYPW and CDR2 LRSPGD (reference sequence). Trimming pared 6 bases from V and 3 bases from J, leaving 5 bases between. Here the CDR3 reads CTCRQDTEVFF. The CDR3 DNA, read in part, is TGCACCTGCAGACAGGACACA.